This entry lists 4 T cell receptor beta chains sequenced from one sample in a study of cytotoxic CD8 clonotypes in ibrutinib-treated CLL. TCRdb's copy holds only in-frame clones and misses some; the assay was immunoSEQ multiplex PCR. The sample contains fewer than 300,000 clones, 70% to 80% of which appear only once. The sample consisted of PBMCs, taken at disease progression, from a patient treated with ibrutinib. The receptor set was obtained from a human donor with chronic lymphocytic leukemia.

V gene TRBV6-6 combines with J gene TRBJ1-2; 9 nucleotides line up with TRBD1. Germline V gene sequence: CDR1 MNHNY, CDR2 SVGAGI (reference sequence). V lost 0 bases, J lost 5 bases, and 1 base stayed unmatched. The CDR3 has 14 residues. CDR3: CASSYSDRGYGYTF. As DNA, the CDR3 is TGTGCCAGCAGTTACTCCGACAGGGGGTATGGCTACACCTTC.

This chain uses TRBV5-6 with TRBJ2-7, with 7 bases lining up with TRBD2. Trimming removed 4 bases from V and 5 bases from J; junction bases left unmatched: 18. Germline CDR1 SGHDT, CDR2 YYEEEE. The CDR3 runs to 17 residues. The CDR3 reads CASSTISRGLVTDEQYF. CDR3 sequence (DNA): TGTGCCAGCAGCACGATCTCCCGTGGACTAGTCACGGACGAGCAGTACTTC.

V is TRBV9 and J is TRBJ1-5; D is unresolved. Germline V gene data show CDR1 as SGDLS and CDR2 as YYNGEE. CDR3 length: 14 amino acids. The V end was cut by 5 bases, the J end by 1 base, with 10 bases between. The chain's CDR3 is CASSTDPSNQPQHF. As DNA, the CDR3 is TGTGCCAGCAGTACAGATCCCAGCAATCAGCCCCAGCATTTT.

The chain recombines TRBV6-5 with TRBJ1-2; no firm D call. Germline CDR1 and CDR2: MNHEY and SVGAGI. The CDR3 is 15 residues long. The V and J ends lost 0 bases and 1 base respectively, with 9 bases between them. The CDR3 bases are TGTGCCAGCAGTTACTCGTCACGGAATAACTATGGCTACACCTTC. Encoded protein: CASSYSSRNNYGYTF.